Following are 27 T cell receptor beta chains from one sample sequenced in a study of shared clonotypes between healthy human individuals. Repertoires were generated with immunoSEQ multiplex PCR, while TCRdb's copy carries only in-frame clones and drops some. The sample records around 1.9 million clones, 85% to 95% being singletons. CD45RO-negative CD8 cells positively selected for CCR7 made up the naive population, which excluded terminally differentiated effector memory CD45RA+ cells. Specimen: naive CD8+ T cells from PBMCs. All receptors come from a man younger than 30 in good health. Some clones in this sample may be carry-over from other donors' samples.

The chain links TRBV4-1 to TRBJ1-2; 10 bases align to TRBD1. Germline assignment: CDR1 MGHRA and CDR2 YSYEKL. CDR3 length: 15 residues. With 1 base clipped from V and 7 bases from J, the junction kept 6 bases outside the gene matches. The chain's CDR3 is CASSQGDRGLFGYTF. The CDR3 DNA follows: TGCGCCAGCAGCCAAGGGGACAGGGGTTTGTTTGGCTACACCTTC.

As regards this clone: Other DNA sequences within the sample encode an identical CDR3. This chain connects TRBV27 to TRBJ2-6; the match to TRBD1 covers 8 bases. V lost 0 bases to trimming and J lost 2 bases; unmatched junction nucleotides: 0. Germline V gene sequence: CDR1 MNHEY, CDR2 SMNVEV (reference sequence). The CDR3 is 16 amino acids. The CDR3 loop reads CASSLSQGAGANVLTF. The CDR3 nucleotides read TGTGCCAGCAGTTTATCACAGGGGGCTGGGGCCAACGTCCTGACTTTC.

The chain is built from TRBV27 and TRBJ2-1; D uncertain. This CDR3 is built from 9 residues. CDR1 and CDR2 (germline): MNHEY, SMNVEV (reference sequence). Trimming shortened V by 8 bases and J by 10 bases, and 6 bases separated the two germline ends. CDR3 sequence: CASGEEQFF. The CDR3 DNA is TGTGCCAGCGGGGAAGAGCAGTTCTTC.

With regard to this clone: Other nucleotide sequences in the sample specify the same CDR3. The CDR3 DNA reads TGTGCCTGGAGCAAAGGCTACGAGCAGTACTTC. The encoded protein is CAWSKGYEQYF. The chain employs TRBV30 and TRBJ2-7; unclear D gene. Looked up from germline, CDR1 is GTSNPN and CDR2 is SVGIG (reference sequence). Trimming pared 3 bases from V and 3 bases from J, leaving 6 bases between. The CDR3 consists of 11 residues. Looking up the rest from reference TRBV30 and TRBJ2-7 gives the full variable domain: SQTIHQWPATLVQPVGSPLSLECTVEGTSNPNLYWYRQAAGRGLQLLFYSVGIGQISSEVPQNLSASRPQDRQFILSSKKLLLSDSGFYLCAWSKGYEQYFGPGTRLTVT.

This chain joins TRBV7-9 and TRBJ2-5; no clear D gene. Looked up from germline, CDR1 is SEHNR and CDR2 is FQNEAQ (reference sequence). The CDR3 has 10 amino acids. V lost 4 bases, J lost 7 bases, and 4 bases lay in between. The CDR3 protein is CASSSVTQYF. The DNA of the CDR3 is TGTGCCAGCAGCTCGGTGACCCAGTACTTC.

CDR3 amino acids: CSVESGGGAKNIQYF. The CDR3 DNA follows: TGCAGCGTTGAGTCGGGTGGAGGTGCCAAAAACATTCAGTACTTC. The V and J genes are TRBV29-1 and TRBJ2-4; D may be TRBD2 (5 bases). Trimming cost V 3 bases and J 1 base, with 13 bases left between them. Germline values: CDR1 SQVTM, CDR2 ANQGSEA. This CDR3 comprises 15 residues.

V usage is TRBV6-5 and J usage is TRBJ2-3, with TRBD2 identical over 12 bases. The CDR3 consists of 16 residues. V shed 2 bases and J 6 bases; nucleotides not matched to a gene: 6. Germline values: CDR1 MNHEY, CDR2 SVGAGI. In nucleotides, the CDR3 is TGTGCCAGCAGTTACGTCCTAGCGGGAGGGCCGGATACGCAGTATTTT. It is translated as CASSYVLAGGPDTQYF.

The rearrangement uses TRBV27 and TRBJ2-7; TRBD2 matches at 10 bases. From germline, CDR1 is MNHEY and CDR2 SMNVEV (reference sequence). The CDR3 runs 15 residues. Trimming at V came to 5 bases and at J to 4 bases, leaving 8 bases not matched to a gene. The CDR3 nucleotides read TGTGCCAGCAGTCCCCGGCCTAGCGGGAGTTACGAGCAGTACTTC. Protein product: CASSPRPSGSYEQYF.

On this clone: Other nucleotide sequences from this sample produce the same CDR3. The rearrangement joins TRBV6-6 to TRBJ2-1, with D possibly matching TRBD1 (6 bases). The CDR3 length is 11 residues. Per the germline V gene, CDR1 is MNHNY and CDR2 is SVGAGI (reference sequence). Trimming removed 2 bases from V and 10 bases from J, with 6 bases in between. The chain's CDR3 is CASSYGTEQFF. The CDR3 DNA is TGTGCCAGCAGTTACGGGACAGAGCAGTTCTTC.

The genes are TRBV19 and TRBJ2-1; 8 nucleotides agree with TRBD2. There are 20 residues in the CDR3. J lost 4 bases, V lost 5 bases, and 22 bases had no gene match. Germline V gene sequence: CDR1 LNHDA, CDR2 SQIVND (reference sequence). CDR3 protein: CASSHTQSRERERIYNEQFF. CDR3 sequence (DNA): TGTGCCAGTAGTCACACCCAAAGTCGCGAGCGGGAGCGGATATACAATGAGCAGTTCTTC.

The chain couples TRBV28 to TRBJ1-3; D might be TRBD1 (5 bases). The CDR3 has 14 residues. Trimming took 8 bases from V and 2 from J, leaving 13 bases between them. The germline CDR1 and CDR2 sequences are MDHEN and SYDVKM. The CDR3 sequence: CASERQRAGNTIYF. CDR3 nucleotides: TGTGCCAGCGAAAGACAGCGGGCTGGAAACACCATATATTTT.

CDR3 bases: TGTGCCAGCAACGGAAAAGGACAGAAAAAATACGAGCAGTACTTC. Its protein product is CASNGKGQKKYEQYF. The gene calls are TRBV28 and TRBJ2-7; D is possibly TRBD1 (6 bases). Deletions cut 7 bases from V and 4 bases from J, with 20 bases between. The CDR3 loop spans 15 amino acids. From germline, CDR1 is MDHEN and CDR2 SYDVKM. Full variable domain (missing parts from reference TRBV28 and TRBJ2-7): DVKVTQSSRYLVKRTGEKVFLECVQDMDHENMFWYRQDPGLGLRLIYFSYDVKMKEKGDIPEGYSVSREKKERFSLILESASTNQTSMYLCASNGKGQKKYEQYFGPGTRLTVT.

To note about this clone: Other DNA sequences in the same sample also yield this CDR3. The V gene is TRBV28, the J gene TRBJ2-7, with D perhaps TRBD1 (6 bases). CDR1 is MDHEN, CDR2 SYDVKM, per germline. V was trimmed by 3 bases and J by 3 bases, leaving 9 bases between them. This CDR3 is built from 13 residues. The CDR3 nucleotides read TGTGCCAGCAGTTTTCAGGGGAGCTACGAGCAGTACTTC. As protein: CASSFQGSYEQYF.

V gene TRBV27 combines with J gene TRBJ2-3; D remains unclear. Germline V gene data show CDR1 as MNHEY and CDR2 as SMNVEV (reference sequence). The CDR3 length is 14 residues. V was clipped by 5 bases and J by 3 bases, with 12 bases between them. The CDR3 nucleotides are TGTGCCAGCAGTAAAATGACCCTAACAGATACGCAGTATTTT. It specifies CASSKMTLTDTQYF.

V usage is TRBV15 and J usage is TRBJ2-3, with 7 bases that match TRBD2. CDR3 length equals 16 residues. CDR1 and CDR2 from the germline V gene are LNHNV and YYDKDF (reference sequence). Losses at the gene ends were 5 bases for V and 5 bases for J; bases not matched to a gene: 13. The CDR3 loop reads CATSRGSGGVGDTQYF. As DNA, the CDR3 is TGTGCCACCAGCCGCGGGAGTGGGGGGGTTGGAGATACGCAGTATTTT.

V gene TRBV7-2 combines with J gene TRBJ2-7; 8 nucleotides agree with TRBD2. Trimming at V came to 3 bases and at J to 4 bases, leaving 11 bases not matched to a gene. The CDR3 runs to 16 residues. Looked up from germline, CDR1 is SGHTA and CDR2 is FQGNSA. The chain's CDR3 is CASSFTSGPGGYEQYF. For the CDR3, the DNA is TGTGCCAGCAGCTTTACGTCGGGGCCGGGGGGGTACGAGCAGTACTTC.

Note on this clone: Other DNA sequences from this sample encode an identical CDR3 as well. The chain couples TRBV7-9 to TRBJ1-5; no clear D gene. CDR1 and CDR2 (germline): SEHNR, FQNEAQ (reference sequence). Trimming removed 2 bases from V and 3 bases from J, with 2 bases in between. CDR3 size: 12 residues. The CDR3 is CASSLPNQPQHF. The CDR3 DNA follows: TGTGCCAGCAGCTTACCCAATCAGCCCCAGCATTTT.

The chain has TRBV19 and TRBJ2-6, with TRBD1 matching 12 bases. Unmatched junction bases numbered 4, after V lost 3 bases and J lost 1 base. CDR3 length: 18 amino acids. Germline values: CDR1 LNHDA, CDR2 SQIVND (reference sequence). The CDR3 coding sequence is TGTGCCAGTAGTATGGTGGGACAGGGGGCTTCTGGGGCCAACGTCCTGACTTTC. This sequence encodes CASSMVGQGASGANVLTF.

The rearrangement joins TRBV7-9 to TRBJ2-3; the D is unclear. This CDR3 comprises 18 residues. The V end was cut by 4 bases, the J end by 2 bases, with 22 bases between. Per germline, CDR1 SEHNR and CDR2 FQNEAQ (reference sequence). DNA of the CDR3: TGTGCCAGCAGCTACCCCTCCCTCGGACGCCACACCACAGATACGCAGTATTTT. It encodes CASSYPSLGRHTTDTQYF.

The genes are TRBV15 and TRBJ2-4; no firm D call. The CDR3 spans 14 residues. V was clipped by 3 bases and J by 5 bases, with 11 bases between them. Germline V gene sequence: CDR1 LNHNV, CDR2 YYDKDF (reference sequence). CDR3 DNA: TGTGCCACCAGCAGCCGCGCTGGGGAAAACATTCAGTACTTC. Translation: CATSSRAGENIQYF.

This clone appeared once. The chain employs TRBV7-7 and TRBJ2-2, with a tentative D call TRBD2 (5 bases). Germline CDR1 is SSHAT and CDR2 is FNYEAQ (reference sequence). V was cut by 5 bases and J by 1 base, with 14 bases left in between. This CDR3 is 16 amino acids long. The CDR3 region is CASSPTRRGNTGELFF. The CDR3 bases are TGTGCCAGCAGCCCCACCCGACGGGGGAACACCGGGGAGCTGTTTTTT.

The count of this clone is one. The genes are TRBV7-9 and TRBJ2-6; TRBD1 aligns across 8 bases. Trimming took 1 base from V and 0 from J; bases not matched to a gene: 8. The CDR3 loop spans 19 amino acids. The germline V gene has CDR1 SEHNR and CDR2 FQNEAQ (reference sequence). This CDR3 reads CASSLGLGTGSSGANVLTF. The CDR3 coding sequence is TGTGCCAGCAGCTTAGGCTTGGGGACAGGCTCCTCTGGGGCCAACGTCCTGACTTTC. Together with reference TRBV7-9 and TRBJ2-6, the CDR3 gives the full variable domain: DTGVSQNPRHKITKRGQNVTFRCDPISEHNRLYWYRQTLGQGPEFLTYFQNEAQLEKSRLLSDRFSAERPKGSFSTLEIQRTEQGDSAMYLCASSLGLGTGSSGANVLTFGAGSRLTVL.

The chain employs TRBV5-1 and TRBJ1-1; no clear D. The germline gives CDR1 SGHRS, CDR2 YFSETQ. Trimming took off 3 bases at V and 0 bases at J, with 6 bases between the two ends. The CDR3 is 13 amino acids. The CDR3 protein is CASSSILNTEAFF. The CDR3 DNA reads TGCGCCAGCAGCTCGATATTGAACACTGAAGCTTTCTTT.

The rearrangement joins TRBV4-1 to TRBJ2-1; D not resolved. Per the germline V gene, CDR1 is MGHRA and CDR2 is YSYEKL. V lost 4 bases, J lost 7 bases, and 8 bases lay in between. The CDR3 loop spans 12 amino acids. The CDR3 loop is CASSPLGNEQFF. Written as DNA, the CDR3 is TGCGCCAGCAGCCCCCTCGGAAATGAGCAGTTCTTC.

V usage is TRBV2 and J usage is TRBJ2-7; no reliable D call. The germline V and J ends were trimmed by 4 bases and 4 bases, with 11 bases remaining between them. Germline V gene sequence: CDR1 SNHLY, CDR2 FYNNEI. The CDR3 has 13 residues. CDR3 amino acids: CASSGLGVYEQYF. The CDR3 nucleotides are TGTGCCAGCAGTGGGCTAGGCGTTTACGAGCAGTACTTC.

The chain combines TRBV5-5 with TRBJ1-2; possible D gene TRBD1, 6 bases. This CDR3 has 15 residues. Germline V lookup: CDR1 SGHKS, CDR2 YYEKEE (reference sequence). Trimming removed 4 bases from V and 1 base from J, with 14 bases in between. The CDR3 DNA is TGTGCCAGCAGCCTCCGGGACACCCTTAACTATGGCTACACCTTC. This gives the protein CASSLRDTLNYGYTF.

The table lists this clone with a few counts. J is TRBJ2-1 and V is TRBV19; D call uncertain. The CDR3 sequence is 14 residues long. Between the trimmed V and J ends, which lost 3 bases and 10 bases, there was a span of 16 bases. Germline V lookup: CDR1 LNHDA, CDR2 SQIVND (reference sequence). The CDR3 reads CASSIRLAPWEQFF. In DNA form, the CDR3 reads TGTGCCAGTAGTATTCGGCTGGCCCCATGGGAGCAGTTCTTC.